Described below is a single T cell receptor beta chain sequence and its context. Antigen specificity is unknown. 13 Jbeta primers and 60 Vbeta primers were used for the PCR. The protocol was immunoSEQ multiplex PCR, while the TCRdb copy is restricted to in-frame clones and leaves out a portion. Here the sample spans about 130,000 clones, approximately 80% being singletons. The source of the sample is a study of cytomegalovirus exposure and HLA in healthy donors. Overall study context: For the approximately 430 genotyped donors, 80% to 90% fell within the Caucasian-associated ancestry cluster. Findings and caveats of the study: According to the study, 160 or so TCR beta chains were cytomegalovirus-associated. Presence/absence comparisons presumed near-even sequencing depth among donors. TCR association rates varied by HLA locus in a later analysis, with DRB1 highest and HLA-C lowest.

The V and J ends lost 0 bases and 2 bases respectively, with 18 bases between them. The CDR3 is made up of 18 amino acids. Germline V lookup: CDR1 WNHNN, CDR2 SYGVQD (reference sequence). This TCR derives from a man between 25 and 39 years old in good health and CMV-seronegative. This rearrangement joins TRBV10-1 to TRBJ2-3; D remains ambiguous. Sequenced sample: PBMCs. The CDR3 DNA reads as TGCGCCAGCAGTGAGTCGAAGTGGCGGCGGTACAACACAGATACGCAGTATTTT. It is translated as CASSESKWRRYNTDTQYF.